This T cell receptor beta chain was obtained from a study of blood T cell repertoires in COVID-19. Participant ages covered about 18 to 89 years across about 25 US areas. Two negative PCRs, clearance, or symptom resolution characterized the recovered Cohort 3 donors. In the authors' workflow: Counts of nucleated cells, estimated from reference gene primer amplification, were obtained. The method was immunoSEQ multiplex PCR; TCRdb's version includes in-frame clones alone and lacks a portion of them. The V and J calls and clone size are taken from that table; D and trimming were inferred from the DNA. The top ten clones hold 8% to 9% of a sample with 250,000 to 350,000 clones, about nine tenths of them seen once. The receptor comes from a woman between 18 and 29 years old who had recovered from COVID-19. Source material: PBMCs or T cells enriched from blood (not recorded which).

The CDR3 reads CASSWGQATDNEQFF. The CDR3 region has the DNA TGTGCCAGCTCATGGGGGCAGGCGACGGACAATGAGCAGTTCTTC. V is TRBV18 and J is TRBJ2-1; TRBD1 is a possible D gene (6 bases). Trimming took 5 bases from V and 5 from J, leaving 16 bases between them. The germline V gene has CDR1 KGHSH and CDR2 LQKENI. The CDR3 totals 15 residues.